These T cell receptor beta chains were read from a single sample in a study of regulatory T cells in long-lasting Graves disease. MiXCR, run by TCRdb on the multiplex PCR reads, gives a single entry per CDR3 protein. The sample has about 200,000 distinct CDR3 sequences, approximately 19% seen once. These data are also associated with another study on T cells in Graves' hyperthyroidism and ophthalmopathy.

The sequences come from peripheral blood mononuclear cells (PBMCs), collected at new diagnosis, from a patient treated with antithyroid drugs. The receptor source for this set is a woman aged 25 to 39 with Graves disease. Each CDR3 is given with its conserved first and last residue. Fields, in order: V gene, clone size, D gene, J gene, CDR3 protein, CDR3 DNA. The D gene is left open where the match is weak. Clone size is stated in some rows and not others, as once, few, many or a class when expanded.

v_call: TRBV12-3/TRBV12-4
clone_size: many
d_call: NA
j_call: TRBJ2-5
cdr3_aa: CASSPDGEETQYF
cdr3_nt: TGTGCCAGCAGTCCGGACGGAGAAGAGACCCAGTACTTC

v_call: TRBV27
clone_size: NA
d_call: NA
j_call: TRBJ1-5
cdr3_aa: CASSPGYSINQPQHF
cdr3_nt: TGTGCCAGCAGTCCGGGGTACAGTATTAATCAGCCCCAGCATTTT

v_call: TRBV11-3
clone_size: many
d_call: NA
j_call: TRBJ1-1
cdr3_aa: CASSLDRGGEAFF
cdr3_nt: TGTGCCAGCAGCTTAGACAGGGGCGGTGAAGCTTTCTTT

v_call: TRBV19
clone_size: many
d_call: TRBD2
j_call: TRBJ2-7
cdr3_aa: CASSRGGPTRSYEQYF
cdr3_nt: TGTGCCAGTAGCCGCGGGGGACCGACTAGATCCTACGAGCAGTACTTC

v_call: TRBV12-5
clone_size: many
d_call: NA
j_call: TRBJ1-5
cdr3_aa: CASGLARGFNQPQHF
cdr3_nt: TGTGCTAGTGGTTTGGCCCGGGGGTTCAATCAGCCCCAGCATTTT

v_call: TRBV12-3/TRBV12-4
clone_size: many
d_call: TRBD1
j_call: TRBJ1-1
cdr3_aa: CASTLTGGTEAFF
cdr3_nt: TGTGCCAGCACCCTAACAGGGGGCACTGAAGCTTTCTTT

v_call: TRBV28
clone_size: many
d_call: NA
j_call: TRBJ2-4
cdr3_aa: CASSLYGESRAKNIQYF
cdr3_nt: TGTGCCAGCAGTTTATATGGGGAATCTCGAGCCAAAAACATTCAGTACTTC

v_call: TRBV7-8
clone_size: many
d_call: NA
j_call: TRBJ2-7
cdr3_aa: CASSSGSTYEQYF
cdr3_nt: TGTGCCAGCAGCTCTGGCAGCACCTACGAGCAGTACTTC

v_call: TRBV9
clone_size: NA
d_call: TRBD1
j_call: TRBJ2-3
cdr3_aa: CASSARQGWVDTQYF
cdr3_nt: TGTGCCAGCAGCGCCAGACAGGGTTGGGTAGATACGCAGTATTTT

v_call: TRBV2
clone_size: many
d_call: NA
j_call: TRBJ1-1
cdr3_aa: CASSVSGGRNEAFF
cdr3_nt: TGTGCCAGCAGTGTATCCGGGGGGCGCAATGAAGCTTTCTTT

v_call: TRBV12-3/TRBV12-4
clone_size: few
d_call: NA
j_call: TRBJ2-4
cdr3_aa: CASSLVTFREKLAKNIQYF
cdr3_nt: TGTGCCAGCAGTTTAGTGACCTTCAGGGAGAAACTAGCCAAAAACATTCAGTACTTC

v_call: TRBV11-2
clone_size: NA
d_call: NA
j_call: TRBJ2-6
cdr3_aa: CASSSPFSRGQSSGANVLTF
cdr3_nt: TGTGCCAGCAGCTCGCCCTTCTCTAGGGGTCAGAGCTCTGGGGCCAACGTCCTGACTTTC

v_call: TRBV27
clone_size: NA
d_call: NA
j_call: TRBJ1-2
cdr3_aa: CASSASRGFADFAAYGYTF
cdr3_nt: TGTGCCAGCAGTGCCTCCAGGGGCTTCGCGGACTTCGCAGCTTATGGCTACACCTTC

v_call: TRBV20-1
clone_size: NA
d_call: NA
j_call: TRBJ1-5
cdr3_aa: CSARPGSNQPQHF
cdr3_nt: TGCAGTGCTAGACCTGGGAGCAATCAGCCCCAGCATTTT

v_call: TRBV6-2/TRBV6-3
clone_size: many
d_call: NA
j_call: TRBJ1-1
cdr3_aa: CASSYDVNTEAFF
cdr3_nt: TGTGCCAGCAGTTACGATGTGAACACTGAAGCTTTCTTT

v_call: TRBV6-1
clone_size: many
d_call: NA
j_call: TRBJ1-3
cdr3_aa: CASRTGPGTGNTIYF
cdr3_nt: TGTGCCAGCAGAACTGGCCCCGGGACTGGAAACACCATATATTTT

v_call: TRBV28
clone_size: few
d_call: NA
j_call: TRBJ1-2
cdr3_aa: CASSSRRIRYGYTF
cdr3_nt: TGTGCCAGCAGCTCCCGCCGGATTCGCTATGGCTACACCTTC

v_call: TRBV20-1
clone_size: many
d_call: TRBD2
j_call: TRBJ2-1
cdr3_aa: CSAARTSKNHEQFF
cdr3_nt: TGCAGTGCAGCTCGGACTAGTAAAAATCATGAGCAGTTCTTC

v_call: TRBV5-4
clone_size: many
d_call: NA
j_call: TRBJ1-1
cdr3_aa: CASSSRTAHTEAFF
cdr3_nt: TGTGCCAGCAGCTCCCGGACGGCGCACACTGAAGCTTTCTTT

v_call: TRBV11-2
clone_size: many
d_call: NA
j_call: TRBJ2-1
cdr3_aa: CASSGPGGGRGYEQFF
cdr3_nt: TGTGCCAGCAGCGGCCCGGGGGGCGGGCGCGGATATGAGCAGTTCTTC

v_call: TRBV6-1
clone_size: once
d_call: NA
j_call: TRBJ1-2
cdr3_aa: CASTSGDKPGYGYTF
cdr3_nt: TGTGCCAGCACCTCCGGGGACAAACCGGGCTATGGCTACACCTTC

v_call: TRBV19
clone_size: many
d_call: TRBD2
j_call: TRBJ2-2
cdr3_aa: CASSISLAVVSGELFF
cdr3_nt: TGTGCCAGTAGTATATCACTAGCGGTTGTTTCAGGGGAGCTGTTTTTT

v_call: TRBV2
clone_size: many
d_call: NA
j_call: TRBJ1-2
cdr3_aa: CASRTVNYGYTF
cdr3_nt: TGTGCCAGCAGGACAGTTAACTATGGCTACACCTTC

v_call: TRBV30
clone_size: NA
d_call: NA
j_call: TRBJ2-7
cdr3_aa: CAWSAPSYEQYF
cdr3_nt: TGTGCCTGGAGCGCCCCCAGTTACGAGCAGTACTTC

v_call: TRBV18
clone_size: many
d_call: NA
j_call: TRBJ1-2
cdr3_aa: CASSPGRSQANYGYTF
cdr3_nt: TGTGCCAGCTCACCGGGACGGTCGCAAGCTAACTATGGCTACACCTTC

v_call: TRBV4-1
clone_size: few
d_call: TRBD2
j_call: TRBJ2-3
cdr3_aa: CASSQVGGGGSSTDTQYF
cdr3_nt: TGCGCCAGCAGCCAAGTCGGAGGTGGCGGGAGTTCGACAGATACGCAGTATTTT

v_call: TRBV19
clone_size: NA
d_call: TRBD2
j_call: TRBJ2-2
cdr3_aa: CASTLGALAGSSNTGELFF
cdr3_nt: TGTGCCAGTACCCTCGGAGCACTAGCGGGTTCGTCGAACACCGGGGAGCTGTTTTTT

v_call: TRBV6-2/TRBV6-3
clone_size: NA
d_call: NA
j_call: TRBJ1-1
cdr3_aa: CASSYIGTTEAFF
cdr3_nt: TGTGCCAGCAGTTATATAGGTACCACTGAAGCTTTCTTT

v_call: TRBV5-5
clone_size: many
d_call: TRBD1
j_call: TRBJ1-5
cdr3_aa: CASSILQGVNQPQHF
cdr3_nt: TGTGCCAGCAGCATCTTACAGGGGGTCAATCAGCCCCAGCATTTT